The clone carrying this T cell receptor (beta chain) appeared once. Study processing details: Amplification of reference gene primers provided the estimated nucleated cell counts. Clones were sequenced by immunoSEQ multiplex PCR, and TCRdb holds only the in-frame ones, with some missing. The D gene and trimming were derived from the DNA, and the V and J assignments and clone size from that table. The table includes approximately 140,000 clones, 84% detected once. CDR3 length equals 14 residues. V was clipped by 1 base and J by 3 bases, with 10 bases between them. Germline CDR1 is GTSNPN and CDR2 is SVGIG (reference sequence). The sample belongs to a study of blood T cell repertoires in COVID-19. Looking at the study overall: The samples span acute and convalescent COVID-19 from the United States, Italy and Spain.

Sequenced sample: peripheral blood. The TCR originated in a human donor in a cohort sampled during active COVID-19. The rearrangement uses TRBV30 and TRBJ1-5; D remains ambiguous. CDR3 protein: CAWSASRYNQPQHF. For the CDR3, the DNA is TGTGCCTGGAGTGCCTCCCGTTACAATCAGCCCCAGCATTTT.